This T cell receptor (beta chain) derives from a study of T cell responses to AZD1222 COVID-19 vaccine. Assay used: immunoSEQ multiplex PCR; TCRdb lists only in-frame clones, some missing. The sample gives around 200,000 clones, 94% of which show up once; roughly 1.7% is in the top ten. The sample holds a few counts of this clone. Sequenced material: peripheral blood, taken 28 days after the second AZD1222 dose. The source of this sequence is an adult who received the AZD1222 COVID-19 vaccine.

In DNA, the CDR3 is TGTGCCAGCTCACCATCGGTGGGGAATCAGCCCCAGCATTTT. Translated: CASSPSVGNQPQHF. J is TRBJ1-5 and V is TRBV18; D unclear. The CDR3 spans 14 residues. Germline assignment: CDR1 KGHSH and CDR2 LQKENI. With 2 bases removed from V and 4 bases from J, the gap between germline ends came to 9 bases.